One sample yielded the 7 T cell receptor beta chains listed below, sequenced in a study of T-cell reconstitution after alpha-beta-depleted transplantation in children. Unique molecular identifiers were incorporated into the prepared TCRbeta library. TCRdb fed the PCR reads into MiXCR, producing one record per CDR3 protein. The sample holds about 580,000 distinct CDR3 sequences, roughly 23% seen once. The sample here was PBMCs, mostly from graft donor cells, taken 360 days after TCRalphabeta/CD19-depleted stem cell transplant. These receptors were collected from a boy under two years old who had a stem cell transplant for acute myeloid leukemia, so the T cells may come from the graft donor.

This clonotype showed up just a few times. The rearrangement joins TRBV5-1 to TRBJ1-1; D not certain. Germline V gene data show CDR1 as SGHRS and CDR2 as YFSETQ. The CDR3 runs 13 residues. Trimming stripped 0 bases from V and 4 bases from J, with 7 bases between. As DNA, the CDR3 is TGCGCCAGCAGCTTGGGGCTAGGCACTGAAGCTTTCTTT. This gives the protein CASSLGLGTEAFF.

On this clonotype: A single base separates this from a much larger clone, so it may be a read error. This chain uses TRBV29-1 with TRBJ2-7, with D uncertain. This CDR3 comprises 13 residues. In germline, CDR1 is SQVTM, CDR2 ANQGSEA. The V end was cut by 4 bases, the J end by 2 bases, with 12 bases between. The CDR3, as DNA: TGCAGCGTTGCCAACGGGCCAGCCTACGAGCAGTACTTC. Protein sequence: CSVANGPAYEQYF.

This clonotype came up a few times. J is TRBJ2-5 and V is TRBV12-3 or TRBV12-4, with TRBD2 identical over 11 bases. J was trimmed by 6 bases and V by 7 bases; bases with no gene match: 7. The CDR3 totals 14 residues. CDR3 in amino acids: CASTLAGGKKTQYF. Here the CDR3 DNA reads TGTGCCAGCACTCTAGCGGGGGGTAAGAAGACCCAGTACTTC.

This chain uses TRBV6-5 with TRBJ2-1; TRBD2 agrees at 7 bases. V was pared by 2 bases and J by 8 bases, with 12 bases of the junction left unmatched. CDR1 is MNHEY, CDR2 SVGAGI, per germline. The CDR3 sequence is 16 residues long. DNA for the CDR3: TGTGCCAGCAGTTACCAAACTAGCGACCCCGGCGATGAGCAGTTCTTC. Its protein is CASSYQTSDPGDEQFF.

The V and J genes are TRBV30 and TRBJ2-3; TRBD1 is a possible D gene (5 bases). The V gene's germline CDR1 is GTSNPN and CDR2 SVGIG (reference sequence). Trimming cost V 2 bases and J 13 bases, with 13 bases left between them. There are 11 residues in the CDR3. CDR3 coding DNA: TGTGCCTGGAGTCCCGACTGGGGCAAGTATTTT. This translates into CAWSPDWGKYF.

V usage is TRBV4-1 and J usage is TRBJ2-5; D is unclear. Germline-derived CDR1 and CDR2 are MGHRA and YSYEKL. V was pared by 1 base and J by 5 bases, with 11 bases between. The length of the CDR3 is 14 residues. The CDR3 reads CASSQVSPWETQYF. The CDR3 coding sequence is TGCGCCAGCAGCCAAGTCAGTCCCTGGGAGACCCAGTACTTC.

This chain uses TRBV7-3 with TRBJ2-7; possibly TRBD2 for D (6 bases). This CDR3 is 14 amino acids long. Trimming cost V 2 bases and J 6 bases, with 14 bases left between them. The V gene's germline CDR1 is SGHTA and CDR2 FQGTGA. Here the CDR3 reads CASSLGGSQAEQYF. The DNA for the CDR3 is TGTGCCAGCAGCTTAGGAGGGTCACAGGCCGAGCAGTACTTC.